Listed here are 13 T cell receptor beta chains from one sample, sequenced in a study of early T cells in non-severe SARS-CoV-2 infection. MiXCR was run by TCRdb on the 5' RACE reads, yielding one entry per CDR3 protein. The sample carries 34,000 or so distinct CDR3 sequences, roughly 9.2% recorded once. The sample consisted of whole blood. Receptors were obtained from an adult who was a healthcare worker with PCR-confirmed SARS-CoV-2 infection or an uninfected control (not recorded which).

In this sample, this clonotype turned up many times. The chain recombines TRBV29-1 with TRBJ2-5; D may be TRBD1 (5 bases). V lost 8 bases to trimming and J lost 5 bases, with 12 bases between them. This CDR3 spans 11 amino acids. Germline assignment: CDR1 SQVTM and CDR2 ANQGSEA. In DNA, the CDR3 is TGCAGCACGGGCCCAGGGGAGACCCAGTACTTC. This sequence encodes CSTGPGETQYF.

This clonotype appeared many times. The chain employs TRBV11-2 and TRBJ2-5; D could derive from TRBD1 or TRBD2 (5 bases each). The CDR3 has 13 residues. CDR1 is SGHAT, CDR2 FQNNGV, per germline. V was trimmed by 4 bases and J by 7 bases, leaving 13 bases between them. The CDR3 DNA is TGTGCCAGCAGCTCTCAGGGAGAGGGGACCCAGTACTTC. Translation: CASSSQGEGTQYF.

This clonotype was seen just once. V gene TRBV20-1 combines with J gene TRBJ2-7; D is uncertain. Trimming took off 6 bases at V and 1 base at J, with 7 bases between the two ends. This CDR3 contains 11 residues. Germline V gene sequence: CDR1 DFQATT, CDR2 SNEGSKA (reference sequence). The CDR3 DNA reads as TGCAGTGCATACGGTTCCTACGAGCAGTACTTC. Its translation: CSAYGSYEQYF.

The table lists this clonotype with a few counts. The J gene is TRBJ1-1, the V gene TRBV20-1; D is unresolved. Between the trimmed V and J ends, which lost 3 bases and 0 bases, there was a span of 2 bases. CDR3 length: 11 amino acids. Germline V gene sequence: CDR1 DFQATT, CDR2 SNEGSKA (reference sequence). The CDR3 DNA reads TGCAGTGCTAGTATGAACACTGAAGCTTTCTTT. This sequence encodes CSASMNTEAFF.

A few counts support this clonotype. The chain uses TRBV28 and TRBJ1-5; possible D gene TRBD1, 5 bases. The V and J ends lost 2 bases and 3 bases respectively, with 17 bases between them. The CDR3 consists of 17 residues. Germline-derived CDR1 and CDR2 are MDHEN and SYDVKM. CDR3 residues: CASSLGQTSSNNQPQHF. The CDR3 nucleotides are TGTGCCAGCAGTTTAGGACAAACGAGCTCCAACAATCAGCCCCAGCATTTT.

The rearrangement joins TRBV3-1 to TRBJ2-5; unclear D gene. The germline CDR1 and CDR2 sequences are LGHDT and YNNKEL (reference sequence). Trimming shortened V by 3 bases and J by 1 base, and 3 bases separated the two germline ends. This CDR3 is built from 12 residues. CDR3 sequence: CASSQFQETQYF. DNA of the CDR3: TGTGCCAGCAGCCAGTTCCAAGAGACCCAGTACTTC.

The CDR3 coding sequence is TGCAGCGTCGTACATAGAGGGCTAGCGGGTAACGAGCAGTACTTC. This sequence encodes CSVVHRGLAGNEQYF. The genes are TRBV29-1 and TRBJ2-7; the match to TRBD2 covers 8 bases. Per germline, CDR1 SQVTM and CDR2 ANQGSEA. This CDR3 region has 15 residues. V shed 6 bases, J shed 5 bases, and the junction held 15 bases outside the gene matches.

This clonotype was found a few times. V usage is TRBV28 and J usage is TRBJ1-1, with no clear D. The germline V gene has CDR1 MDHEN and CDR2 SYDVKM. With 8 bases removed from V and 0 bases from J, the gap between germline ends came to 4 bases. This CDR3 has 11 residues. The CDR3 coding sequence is TGTGCCAGCGCCATGAACACTGAAGCTTTCTTT. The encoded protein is CASAMNTEAFF. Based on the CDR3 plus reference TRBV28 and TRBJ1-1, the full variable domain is DVKVTQSSRYLVKRTGEKVFLECVQDMDHENMFWYRQDPGLGLRLIYFSYDVKMKEKGDIPEGYSVSREKKERFSLILESASTNQTSMYLCASAMNTEAFFGQGTRLTVV.

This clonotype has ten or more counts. CDR3 nucleotides: TGTGCCTGGAGTATTGGGGGCCCGGAAAAACTGTTTTTT. Encoded protein: CAWSIGGPEKLFF. J is TRBJ1-4 and V is TRBV30; perhaps TRBD1 as D (6 bases). Trimming took 2 bases from V and 8 from J, leaving 12 bases between them. Germline V gives CDR1 GTSNPN, CDR2 SVGIG (reference sequence). The CDR3 extends over 13 amino acids.

DNA for the CDR3: TGTGCCAGCAGCCAAGGTAGTGGCAATCAGCCCCAGCATTTT. It encodes CASSQGSGNQPQHF. The chain uses TRBV4-2 and TRBJ1-5; D gene unclear. CDR3 length: 14 amino acids. Germline CDR1 is LGHNA and CDR2 is YNFKEQ. The V end was cut by 1 base, the J end by 2 bases, with 6 bases between.

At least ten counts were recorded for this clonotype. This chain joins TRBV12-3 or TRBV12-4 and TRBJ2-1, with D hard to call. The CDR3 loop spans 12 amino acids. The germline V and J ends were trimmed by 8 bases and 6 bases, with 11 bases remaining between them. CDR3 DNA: TGTGCCAGCGCAAATGACTTCAATGAGCAGTTCTTC. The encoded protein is CASANDFNEQFF.

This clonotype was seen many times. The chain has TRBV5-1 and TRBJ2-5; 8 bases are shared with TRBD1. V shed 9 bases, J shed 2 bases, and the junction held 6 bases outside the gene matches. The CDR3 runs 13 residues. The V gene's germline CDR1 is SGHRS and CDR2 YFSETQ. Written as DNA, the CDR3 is TGCGCCACCTCGACAGGGGATCAAGAGACCCAGTACTTC. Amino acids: CATSTGDQETQYF.

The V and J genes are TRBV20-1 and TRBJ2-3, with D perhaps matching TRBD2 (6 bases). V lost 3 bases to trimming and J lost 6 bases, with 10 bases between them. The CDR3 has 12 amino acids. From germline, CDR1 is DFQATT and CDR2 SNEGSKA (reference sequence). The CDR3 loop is CSASGGVDTQYF. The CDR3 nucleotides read TGCAGTGCTAGCGGCGGGGTTGATACGCAGTATTTT.